This record concerns one TCR beta chain sequence. The clone's antigen remains unknown. The input lacks base qualities; no much larger clone sits a single base away. The sample comes from a study of cytomegalovirus exposure and HLA in healthy donors (dated by TCRdb to about 2017). At the level of the whole study: In an earlier analysis of 550 to 750 of the donors, approximately 300 Gb of sequence data and 120 million or so unique TCR beta sequences from approximately 180 million T cells were reported. An early release that covered about 600 HLA-typed donors contained 300 to 350 gigabases of sequencing data and 65 million to 100 million unique TCR sequences. Among the roughly 400 genotyped donors, around 79% belonged to the genetic ancestry cluster associated with self-reported Caucasian donors. The aim of the study was to test whether cataloging public T cell receptors could identify signatures of past pathogen exposure. The T cell repertoires of 550 to 850 subjects were profiled by immunosequencing and related to cytomegalovirus serostatus. A separate validation cohort of roughly 130 different subjects was used in addition to the approximately 640-subject first cohort. To predict cytomegalovirus infection status, the study brought together high-throughput TCR immunosequencing, statistical association of individual TCRs with disease status, and machine learning. A later analysis re-examined previously published TCR beta repertoires from around 670 donors and added high-resolution HLA genotyping to investigate patterns of TCR occurrence. In the later analysis, no new phenotypic data were used to find candidate immune exposures; instead, reliance was placed on TCR beta sequences and their occurrence across donors. In an earlier analysis of 587 of the donors, high-throughput TCR beta sequencing was used to judge whether each TCR beta V gene segment behaved as functional or pseudogenic. Alongside the repertoire data, information on donor age, sex, ethnicity and CMV serostatus was compiled. In a later genetic analysis, genome-wide SNP genotypes for about 55% of the 666 donors were used, and that subset was treated as a discovery cohort. All discovery cohort repertoires had been generated using a single sequencing platform. Both class I and class II loci were covered by HLA typing, at four-digit resolution. The number of typed donors differed by locus: about 620-630 for A, B, C, DRB1 and DQB1; 500 to 550 for DQA1; around 580 for DPA1; and roughly 450 for DPB1. Because of strong linkage in the cohort, roughly 5 DR-DQ haplotypes were treated as single units for association and clustering. On average, around 240,000 unique TCR beta nucleotide sequences were sequenced per donor among more than 350 genotyped donors of the cohort, with 15% to 20% of those sequences being non-productive.

In total, roughly 670 healthy bone marrow donors made up the cohort. Cohort members were all nominally healthy when sampled, although unrecorded immune exposures were likely present. The donor was CMV seronegative and belonged to the group of under 400 seronegative cohort members. A peripheral blood sample was provided by each donor, and peripheral blood mononuclear cells were used for TCR beta sequencing. Genomic DNA extraction from the blood cell samples was performed with the Qiagen DNeasy Blood Extraction Kit. What the study reported, not specific to this receptor: The authors suggested that the approach could potentially be generalized to other disease states and immunological phenotypes. Because some donors lacked HLA typing at each locus, the association tests relied only on the typed subset. Roughly 17 rarely observed V segments, including chromosome 9 orphons, were excluded from the earlier analysis of 550 to 700 of the donors because counts were too low. The sequencing pipeline was judged likely to have produced a cluster of highly shared sequence variants as a technical artifact. The cohort was sequenced for TCR beta chains only, and without alpha or paired-chain data the features that could be detected were limited. In a later genetic analysis, fewer N-insertions in productive TCRs were reported among donors in an Asian-associated ancestry cluster than the approximately 710-donor mean. In vitro tests confirmed that a few of the cytomegalovirus-associated TCR beta chains recognize cytomegalovirus antigens. A later analysis found that TCR association rates varied across HLA loci, with DRB1 alleles showing the most associated TCRs and HLA-C alleles the fewest. In a later analysis, most CMV-associated TCR beta chains were found to appear HLA-restricted, with HLA associations seemingly driven largely by CMV exposure. An association between a missense DCLRE1C variant and V-gene and J-gene trimming of TCR beta chains was found in a later genetic analysis and replicated in an independent cohort. The presence/absence analyses assumed that sequencing depth was roughly uniform across donors, and that assumption may not be true. Correlated functional status among segregating V segments might reflect linkage disequilibrium, but an unknown experimental factor could not be ruled out. In both the original and validation cohorts, the classifier was reported to diagnose cytomegalovirus status with high specificity and sensitivity. In an earlier analysis of about 550 of the donors, most TCR beta V segments were observed in productive rearrangements about 87% or about 30% of the time, broadly matching IMGT annotations. In a later analysis, HLA-associated TCR beta chains were found to be more clonally expanded and to have lower generation probabilities than equally common non-associated chains. At a false discovery rate of 0.05, a later analysis linked some 17,000 TCR beta sequences to specific HLA alleles. A total of fewer than 200 TCR beta chains were listed by the study as associated with cytomegalovirus. A further reported finding was that TCR beta sequences accurately predicted the HLA-A and HLA-B alleles for most subjects in the first cohort. Strong co-occurrence of HLA alleles, especially DR and DQ, made assigning TCR associations to individual alleles difficult. While some public TCRs were present in many individuals, most TCR sequences turned up only very rarely across donors. For the cohort, immune exposure information was limited to CMV serostatus. Several of the top co-occurrence clusters appeared to be linked to parvovirus B19, influenza, CMV and Epstein-Barr virus, according to a later analysis.

The library came from the immunoSEQ multiplex PCR assay. The multiplex PCR relied on a mix of 60 forward primers for TCR Vbeta segments and 13 reverse primers for TCR Jbeta segments. A multiplex PCR assay on genomic DNA amplified the CDR3 region of rearranged TCR beta genes. The amplified TCR beta libraries were sequenced on the Illumina HiSeq System as 87-base-pair reads. In the original analysis: A later analysis tallied 75 million to 95 million unique TCR beta chains across the 700 or so repertoires, and around 10 million of those chains were shared by two or more donors. Raw reads were error-corrected and collapsed into unique sequences with a nearest-neighbor algorithm that merged closely related sequences to remove PCR and sequencing errors. CDR3 sequences were aligned to IMGT reference sequences to assign V, D and J gene segments. Each retained sequence needed at least a six-nucleotide match to both a V gene segment and a J gene segment. A rearrangement counted as productive if the CDR3 had no stop codons and remained in frame with V and J, and every other rearrangement counted as non-productive. CDR3 was defined by IMGT convention, running from the second conserved V-encoded cysteine to the conserved J-encoded phenylalanine. In an earlier analysis of approximately 500 of the donors, sequences lacking an unambiguous match to a single V gene segment were excluded. An earlier analysis of 550 to 650 of the donors classified V segments as functional when productive rearrangements were above 56.7% and as segregating when the standard deviation between donors was above 5%. To diagnose cytomegalovirus status from the catalog of TCR beta chain sequences, a statistical classification framework was built. In a later analysis, TCR nucleotide sequences were compared against IMGT/GENE-DB human TR gene sequences so that V and J genes could be assigned. In a later analysis, CDR3 sequences and most-parsimonious VDJ recombination scenarios were assigned using the TCRdist pipeline. In a later analysis, each TCR beta chain was defined by its CDR3 amino acid sequence together with its V-gene family, and reads lacking a unique V-gene family were excluded. To address suspected cross-contamination and a sequencing artifact, a later analysis removed 450 to 700 highly shared, low-generation-probability nucleotide sequences. A later analysis calculated a clonal expansion index for each public chain from normalized within-repertoire ranks of inferred template counts. In a later analysis, generation probabilities were computed using a VDJ recombination model fitted to out-of-frame rearrangements, and the results were checked against IGoR. In a later analysis, TCR-TCR, TCR-HLA and TCR-CMV co-occurrence was scored with hypergeometric tests, and a repertoire-size bias correction was applied to TCR pairs. In a later analysis, false discovery rates were estimated by permuting HLA or CMV assignments 20 times. In a later analysis, co-occurring TCRs were grouped with DBSCAN, and TCRdist sequence similarity was added when clustering was performed within HLA-allele-positive subsets. Repertoires with fewer than 30,000 or more than 120,000 public chains, plus five repertoires with anomalous nucleotide sharing, were excluded from co-occurrence clustering. The source is immuneACCESS, and TCRdb retained only in-frame sequences with V and J called. Part of the clones is not carried over; for the studies checked, unresolved V genes explain less than half of this, and the remainder is unexplained. Clone size and the V and J calls come from that table; the DNA yielded D and trimming. This sample has roughly 110,000 clones in its table, and 73% of those were observed once. The top ten clones comprise 0.87% of the sample.

The source is a woman between 25 and 40 years old in good health and CMV-seronegative. The specimen sequenced was PBMCs.

CDR3 region: CASSGAPHGGTEAFF. In nucleotides, the sequence is TGTGCCAGCAGCGGAGCCCCACACGGGGGCACTGAAGCTTTCTTT. The chain couples TRBV9 to TRBJ1-1; a tentative D call is TRBD1 (5 bases match). From a lookup of the germline V gene, CDR1 and CDR2 are SGDLS and YYNGEE. The germline ends are 16 bases apart after V is trimmed by 3 bases and J by 4 bases. The CDR3 spans 15 residues, from the cysteine through the phenylalanine. The DNA shown is the 45-base CDR3, in frame from base 1.